This TCR beta chain was identified during a study of human T cells and chemical hapten exposure (TCRdb year 2021). With respect to the entire study: For sensitization, 2% DPC in acetone was applied to a roughly 2 cm by roughly 2 cm area of upper inner arm skin. Patients additionally received weekly therapeutic DPC doses to the scalp throughout the roughly 23-week study period. Patch testing was performed on the upper back with Finn chambers containing 0.01% DPC, and the patch tests were scored after 6 days according to International Contact Dermatitis Research Group standards. The patient cohort, mostly female, included alopecia areata with under or over 50% scalp involvement, alopecia totalis and alopecia universalis. The libraries were sequenced as a pool, and the TCR yield per sample differed mostly because of small variations in library volumes within the pool. In alopecia patients, the study followed how the peripheral blood TCR repertoire changed in vivo over primary and secondary sensitization to diphenylcyclopropenone (DPC), a hapten. Blood samples were taken from patients before sensitization (week 0) and at 2, 6 and about 24 weeks after DPC sensitization. Under 30 alopecia patients gave blood for TCR sequencing at one to four time points (pre-sensitization, 2, 6 and 24 weeks).

The CDR3 measures 14 amino acids from cysteine to phenylalanine. Of the read, only the CDR3 DNA is kept; its 42 bases are in frame from base 1. The V end loses 7 bases and the J end loses 2 bases, and a stretch of 13 bases separates them. In the paper's terms, the time point label means: patch test 2, 6 weeks after DPC sensitization. Interpreted using the paper, the treatment or condition label stands for: therapeutic diphenylcyclopropenone sensitization with weekly scalp DPC. At each patch-test visit, blood was drawn before the patch test was applied. To be eligible, patients had to be aged 18 to 70, diagnosed with alopecia and judged suitable for DPC therapy, while pregnant patients were excluded. Total RNA was extracted from unfractionated whole blood that had been collected in Tempus Blood RNA tubes. The library came from RACE. These reads were obtained on a NextSeq 500. Library preparation attached unique molecular identifiers to individual cDNA molecules for quantitative, reproducible TCR counting. Both TCR alpha and TCR beta chains were sequenced from each blood RNA sample. On the authors' methods: The median number of TCRs per sample was 95,638, ranging from roughly 20,000 to 690,600. V, J and CDR3 annotation of the TCR reads was carried out using the Decombinator software suite. Every sample was subsampled to the same number of TCRs (28,000) for the PS versus PT1 abundance plots. Expanded TCRs were defined as absent before sensitization and observed at least eight times at the 2-week time point. Starting from the raw public reads, TCRdb applied fastp trimming at Q25, assembled clones with MiXCR and retained in-frame beta chains. Every distinct CDR3 protein forms one entry, paired with its most common genes and DNA. TCRdb's processing, not the study's, gives the V and J calls here. Recorded for this sample are roughly 150,000 distinct CDR3 sequences; about 11% of them occurred a single time. Jointly, the top ten make up 1.1% to 1.5% of the sample.

The table lists this clonotype with many counts. Its antigen remains undetermined. The input lacks base qualities; no much larger clone sits a single base away. Overall study outcomes, separate from this receptor: Patch test score correlated positively with the number of PT1 expanded TCRs, reaching significance at thresholds 8, 16 and 32 but not at 4. Repeated subsampling changed both the strength of the expansion versus patch-test correlation and the threshold at which the correlation became significant. Alopecia, a presumed autoimmune disease, was present in all patients, so the immune response of the patients might differ from that of healthy individuals. No change with DPC sensitization was found in the number of TCRs above 1 in 1000 frequency, and no evidence of global repertoire structure alterations was found. Expanded TCRs formed significantly more large CDR3 similarity clusters than pre-sensitization or healthy control sets, consistent with antigen-driven responses.

The chain couples TRBV12-3 or TRBV12-4 to TRBJ2-3, and the D gene may be TRBD2, 7 bases matching. This clonotype was obtained from a woman between 45 and 65 years old with alopecia areata. Some clones in this sample may be carry-over from other donors' samples. The material sequenced was whole blood, taken in connection with sensitization to the hapten diphenylcyclopropenone (DPC). The base sequence is TGTGCCAGCATAGGGGGAGGGCCCACAGATACGCAGTATTTT. Translation gives CASIGGGPTDTQYF.